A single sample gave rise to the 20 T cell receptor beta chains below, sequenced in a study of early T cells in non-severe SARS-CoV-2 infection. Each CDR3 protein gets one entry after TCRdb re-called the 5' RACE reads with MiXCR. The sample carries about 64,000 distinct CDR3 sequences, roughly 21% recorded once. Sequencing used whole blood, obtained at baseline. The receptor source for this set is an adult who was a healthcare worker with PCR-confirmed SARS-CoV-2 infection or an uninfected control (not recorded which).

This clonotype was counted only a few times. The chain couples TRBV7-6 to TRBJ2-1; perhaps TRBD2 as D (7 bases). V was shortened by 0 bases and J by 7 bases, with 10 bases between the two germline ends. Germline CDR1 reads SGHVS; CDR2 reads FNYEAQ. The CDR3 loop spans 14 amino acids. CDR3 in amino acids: CASSLAGGPNEQFF. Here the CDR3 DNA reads TGTGCCAGCAGCTTAGCGGGGGGGCCGAATGAGCAGTTCTTC. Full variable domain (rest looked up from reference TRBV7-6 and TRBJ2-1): GAGVSQSPRYKVTKRGQDVALRCDPISGHVSLYWYRQALGQGPEFLTYFNYEAQQDKSGLPNDRFSAERPEGSISTLTIQRTEQRDSAMYRCASSLAGGPNEQFFGPGTRLTVL.

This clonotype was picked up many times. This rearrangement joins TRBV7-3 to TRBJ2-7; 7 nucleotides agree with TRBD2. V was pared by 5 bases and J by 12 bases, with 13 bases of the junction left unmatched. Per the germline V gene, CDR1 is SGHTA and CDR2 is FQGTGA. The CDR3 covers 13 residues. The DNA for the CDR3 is TGTGCCAGCAGCCCCACGGGGGGAGGAAAACCGTACTTC. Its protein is CASSPTGGGKPYF.

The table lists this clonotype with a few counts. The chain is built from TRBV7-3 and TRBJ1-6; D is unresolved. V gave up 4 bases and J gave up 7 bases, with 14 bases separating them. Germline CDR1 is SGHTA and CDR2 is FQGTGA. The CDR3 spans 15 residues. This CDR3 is CASSSTGPWNSPLHF. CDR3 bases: TGTGCCAGCAGCTCAACCGGGCCTTGGAATTCACCCCTCCACTTT.

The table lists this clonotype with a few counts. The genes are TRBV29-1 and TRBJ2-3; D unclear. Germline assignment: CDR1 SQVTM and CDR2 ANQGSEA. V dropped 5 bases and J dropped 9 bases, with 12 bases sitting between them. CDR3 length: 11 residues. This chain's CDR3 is CSVSVERTQYF. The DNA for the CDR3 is TGCAGCGTTTCGGTCGAGAGGACGCAGTATTTT.

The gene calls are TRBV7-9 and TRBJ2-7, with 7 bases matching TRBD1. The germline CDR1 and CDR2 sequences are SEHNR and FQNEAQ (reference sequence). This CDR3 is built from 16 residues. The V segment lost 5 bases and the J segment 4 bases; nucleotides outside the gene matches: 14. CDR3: CASSERTGFHLYEQYF. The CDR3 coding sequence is TGTGCCAGCAGCGAACGGACAGGTTTTCACCTTTACGAGCAGTACTTC.

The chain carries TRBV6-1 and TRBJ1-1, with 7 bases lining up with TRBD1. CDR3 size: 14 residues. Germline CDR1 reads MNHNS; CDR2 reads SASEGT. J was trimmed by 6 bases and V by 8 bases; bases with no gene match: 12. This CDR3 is CASGSKAGGAEAFF. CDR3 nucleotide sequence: TGTGCCAGCGGAAGTAAGGCAGGGGGGGCTGAAGCTTTCTTT.

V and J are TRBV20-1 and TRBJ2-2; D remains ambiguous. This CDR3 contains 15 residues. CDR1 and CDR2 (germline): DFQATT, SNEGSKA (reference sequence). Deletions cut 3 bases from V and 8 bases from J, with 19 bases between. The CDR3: CSASPPRTARGELFF. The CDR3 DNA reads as TGCAGTGCTAGTCCCCCAAGAACCGCCCGGGGGGAGCTGTTTTTT.

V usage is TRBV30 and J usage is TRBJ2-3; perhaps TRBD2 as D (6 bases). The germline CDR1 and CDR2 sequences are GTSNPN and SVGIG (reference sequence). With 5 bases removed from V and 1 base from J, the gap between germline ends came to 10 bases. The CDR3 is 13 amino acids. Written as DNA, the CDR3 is TGTGCCTGGGGGACGGGGGGCACAGATACGCAGTATTTT. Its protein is CAWGTGGTDTQYF.

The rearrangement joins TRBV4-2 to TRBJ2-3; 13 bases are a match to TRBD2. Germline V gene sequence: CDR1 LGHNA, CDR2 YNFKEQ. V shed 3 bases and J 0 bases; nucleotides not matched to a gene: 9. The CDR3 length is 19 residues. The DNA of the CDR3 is TGTGCCAGCAGCCAGGGGACTAGCGGGGCCCTTACTAGCACAGATACGCAGTATTTT. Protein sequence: CASSQGTSGALTSTDTQYF.

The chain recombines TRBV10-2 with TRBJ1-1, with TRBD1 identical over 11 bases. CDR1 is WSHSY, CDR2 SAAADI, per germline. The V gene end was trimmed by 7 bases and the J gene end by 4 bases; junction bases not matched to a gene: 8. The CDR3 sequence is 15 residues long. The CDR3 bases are TGCGCCAGCATTACCGGGACAGGGGGTAGCACTGAAGCTTTCTTT. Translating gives CASITGTGGSTEAFF.

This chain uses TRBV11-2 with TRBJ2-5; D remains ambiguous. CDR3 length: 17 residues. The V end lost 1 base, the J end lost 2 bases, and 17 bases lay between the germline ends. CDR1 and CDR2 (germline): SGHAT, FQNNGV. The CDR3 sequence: CASSLGVVARNQETQYF. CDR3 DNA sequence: TGTGCCAGCAGCTTAGGTGTTGTGGCGCGGAATCAAGAGACCCAGTACTTC.

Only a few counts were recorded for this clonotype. For the CDR3, the DNA is TGTGCCAGCAGTTACGGGGGCGGCTACACCTTC. The encoded protein is CASSYGGGYTF. The J gene is TRBJ1-2, the V gene TRBV6-6; weak D call: TRBD1 (6 bases). This CDR3 region has 11 residues. V lost 2 bases, J lost 8 bases, and 6 bases lay in between. Germline V CDR1 and CDR2: MNHNY, SVGAGI (reference sequence).

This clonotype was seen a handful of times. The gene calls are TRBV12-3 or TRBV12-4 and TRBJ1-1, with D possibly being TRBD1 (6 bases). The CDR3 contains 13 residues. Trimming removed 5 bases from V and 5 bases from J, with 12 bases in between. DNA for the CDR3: TGTGCCAGCAGTCCAACAGGGAGAACTGAAGCTTTCTTT. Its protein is CASSPTGRTEAFF.

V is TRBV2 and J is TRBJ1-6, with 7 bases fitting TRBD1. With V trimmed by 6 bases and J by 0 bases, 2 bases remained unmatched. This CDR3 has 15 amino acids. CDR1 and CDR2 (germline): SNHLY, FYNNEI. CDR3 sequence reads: CASRGQSSYNSPLHF. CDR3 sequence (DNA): TGTGCCAGCAGGGGACAGAGCTCCTATAATTCACCCCTCCACTTT. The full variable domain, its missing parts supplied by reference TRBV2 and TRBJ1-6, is EPEVTQTPSHQVTQMGQEVILRCVPISNHLYFYWYRQILGQKVEFLVSFYNNEISEKSEIFDDQFSVERPDGSNFTLKIRSTKLEDSAMYFCASRGQSSYNSPLHFGNGTRLTVT.

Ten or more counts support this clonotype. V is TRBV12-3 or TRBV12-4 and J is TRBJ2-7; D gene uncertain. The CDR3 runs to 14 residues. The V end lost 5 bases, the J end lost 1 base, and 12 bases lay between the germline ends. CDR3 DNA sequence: TGTGCCAGCAGTCCGGGTGTCGCATCCTACGAGCAGTACTTC. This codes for CASSPGVASYEQYF.

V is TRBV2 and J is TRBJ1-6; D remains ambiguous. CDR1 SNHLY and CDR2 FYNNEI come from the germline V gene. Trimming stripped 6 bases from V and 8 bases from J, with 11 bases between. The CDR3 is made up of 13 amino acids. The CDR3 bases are TGTGCCAGCAGACCCGGCGGAGATTCACCCCTCCACTTT. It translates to CASRPGGDSPLHF.

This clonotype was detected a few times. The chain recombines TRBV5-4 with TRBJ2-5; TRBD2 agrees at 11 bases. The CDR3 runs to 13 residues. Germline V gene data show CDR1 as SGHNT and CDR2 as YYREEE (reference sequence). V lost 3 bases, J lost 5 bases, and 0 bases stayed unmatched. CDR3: CASSSSGGETQYF. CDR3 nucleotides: TGTGCCAGCAGCTCTAGCGGGGGGGAGACCCAGTACTTC.

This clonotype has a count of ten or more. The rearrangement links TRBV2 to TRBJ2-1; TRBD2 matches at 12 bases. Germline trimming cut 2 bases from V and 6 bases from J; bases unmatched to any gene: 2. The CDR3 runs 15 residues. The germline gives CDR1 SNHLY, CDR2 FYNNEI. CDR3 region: CASSEWTSGANEQFF. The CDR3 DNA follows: TGTGCCAGCAGTGAATGGACTAGCGGGGCCAATGAGCAGTTCTTC.

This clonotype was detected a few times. The DNA of the CDR3 is TGCAGTGCTATCTCTAGCGGGGGGTACGGGGAGCTGTTTTTT. This encodes CSAISSGGYGELFF. The V call is TRBV20-1, the J call TRBJ2-2, with 11 positions matching TRBD2. CDR3 length equals 14 residues. J was trimmed by 7 bases and V by 4 bases; bases with no gene match: 5. The germline gives CDR1 DFQATT, CDR2 SNEGSKA (reference sequence).

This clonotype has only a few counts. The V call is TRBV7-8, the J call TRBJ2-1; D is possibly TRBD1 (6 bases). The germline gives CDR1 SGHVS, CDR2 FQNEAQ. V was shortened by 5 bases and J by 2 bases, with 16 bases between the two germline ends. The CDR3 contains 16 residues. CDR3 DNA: TGTGCCAGCAGCCTCCCGTGGGACACCCCCTACAATGAGCAGTTCTTC. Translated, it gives CASSLPWDTPYNEQFF.